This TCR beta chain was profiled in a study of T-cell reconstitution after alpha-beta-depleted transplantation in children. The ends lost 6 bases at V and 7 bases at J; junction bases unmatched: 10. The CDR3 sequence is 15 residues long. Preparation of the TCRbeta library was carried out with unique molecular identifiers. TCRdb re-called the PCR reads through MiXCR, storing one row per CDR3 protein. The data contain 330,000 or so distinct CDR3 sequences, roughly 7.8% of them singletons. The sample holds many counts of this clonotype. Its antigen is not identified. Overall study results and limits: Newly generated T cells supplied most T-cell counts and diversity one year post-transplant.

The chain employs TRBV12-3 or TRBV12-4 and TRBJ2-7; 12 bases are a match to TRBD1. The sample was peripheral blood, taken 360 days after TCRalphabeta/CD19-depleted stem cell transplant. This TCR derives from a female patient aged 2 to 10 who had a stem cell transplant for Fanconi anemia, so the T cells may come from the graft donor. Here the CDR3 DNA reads TGTGCCAGCAGAGGGCCGGGACAGGGGGCGAGGGAGCAGTACTTC. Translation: CASRGPGQGAREQYF.